These 18 T cell receptor beta chains were sequenced from one sample in a study of shared clonotypes between healthy human individuals. TCRdb's table, derived via immunoSEQ multiplex PCR, lists solely in-frame clones and lacks some. The repertoire includes about 2 million clones, about 95% of them detected once, and 0.13% sits in the top ten. The sample was naive CD4+ T cells sorted from blood. Noted subset: CD45RA+ positively selected. Source of these receptors: a man younger than 35 in good health.

Notes on this clone: Other DNA sequences in this specimen translate into the identical CDR3. This CDR3 is CASSSGSQETQYF. DNA of the CDR3: TGCGCCAGCAGCTCCGGGTCCCAAGAGACCCAGTACTTC. The chain employs TRBV5-1 and TRBJ2-5; D is undetermined. CDR1 is SGHRS, CDR2 YFSETQ, per germline. The CDR3 runs 13 residues. Trimming took off 3 bases at V and 1 base at J, with 7 bases between the two ends.

This clone was counted once. The chain is built from TRBV19 and TRBJ2-7; D not resolved. The CDR3 covers 13 residues. V shed 5 bases and J shed 4 bases, with 12 bases lying between them. Germline CDR1 reads LNHDA; CDR2 reads SQIVND (reference sequence). CDR3 region: CASSSRDQYEQYF. Written as DNA, the CDR3 is TGTGCCAGTAGTTCCCGTGATCAGTACGAGCAGTACTTC.

Of note for this clone: The same CDR3 is also encoded by other DNA sequences in this sample. This sequence joins TRBV5-1 and TRBJ2-3, with D possibly TRBD1 on 5 matching bases. The ends were cut back, 0 bases at V and 3 bases at J, with 8 bases in the middle. Germline lookup yields CDR1 SGHRS and CDR2 YFSETQ. The CDR3 has 14 amino acids. This chain's CDR3 is CASSLDPGTDTQYF. As DNA, the CDR3 is TGCGCCAGCAGCTTGGACCCAGGGACAGATACGCAGTATTTT.

On this clone: Other DNA sequences within the sample encode an identical CDR3. The V and J genes are TRBV18 and TRBJ2-3; TRBD2 matches at 9 bases. V shed 2 bases and J 0 bases; nucleotides not matched to a gene: 0. Germline CDR1 is KGHSH and CDR2 is LQKENI. This CDR3 comprises 15 residues. As DNA, the CDR3 is TGTGCCAGCTCACCAGCGGGGGGGAGCACAGATACGCAGTATTTT. Residues: CASSPAGGSTDTQYF.

J is TRBJ1-2 and V is TRBV7-9, with 8 bases identical to TRBD1. This CDR3 is built from 16 residues. CDR1 is SEHNR, CDR2 FQNEAQ, per germline (reference sequence). The J segment lost 4 bases and the V segment lost 1 base, leaving 8 bases of the junction unmatched. The CDR3 DNA sequence: TGTGCCAGCAGCTTAGAACAGGGGGGTTCCCTCTATGGCTACACCTTC. It codes for CASSLEQGGSLYGYTF.

A note on this clone: This specimen includes other DNA sequences encoding the same CDR3. V gene TRBV10-3 combines with J gene TRBJ1-2; possibly TRBD1 for D (5 bases). The V gene lost 6 bases and the J gene lost 4 bases, with 9 bases spanning the gap. The germline V gene has CDR1 ENHRY and CDR2 SYGVKD. This CDR3 has 12 amino acids. Here the CDR3 DNA reads TGTGCCATCAGCGGGACCTCCTATGGCTACACCTTC. It is translated as CAISGTSYGYTF.

V is TRBV6-5 and J is TRBJ2-7; 7 nucleotides match TRBD1. Germline V gene lookup returns CDR1 MNHEY and CDR2 SVGAGI. This CDR3 is 13 amino acids long. Losses at the gene ends were 6 bases for V and 7 bases for J; bases not matched to a gene: 9. The DNA for the CDR3 is TGTGCCAGCAGGGACAGGCCTCTGGGGGAGCAGTACTTC. This gives the protein CASRDRPLGEQYF.

The chain employs TRBV15 and TRBJ1-1; D is undetermined. Trimming shortened V by 0 bases and J by 1 base, and 9 bases separated the two germline ends. The CDR3 is 15 amino acids. Germline loops: CDR1 LNHNV, CDR2 YYDKDF (reference sequence). CDR3 amino acids: CATSRDLAGNTEAFF. In DNA form, the CDR3 reads TGTGCCACCAGCAGAGATCTTGCGGGGAACACTGAAGCTTTCTTT.

With regard to this clone: Other nucleotide sequences from this sample produce the same CDR3. The gene calls are TRBV28 and TRBJ1-4; 9 bases are shared with TRBD1. The CDR3 has 15 amino acids. Germline V gene sequence: CDR1 MDHEN, CDR2 SYDVKM. Germline trimming cut 4 bases from V and 8 bases from J; bases unmatched to any gene: 8. CDR3 in amino acids: CASSSPTGGGEKLFF. The CDR3 bases are TGTGCCAGCAGTTCCCCGACAGGGGGGGGAGAAAAACTGTTTTTT. Full variable domain (remainder filled in from reference TRBV28 and TRBJ1-4): DVKVTQSSRYLVKRTGEKVFLECVQDMDHENMFWYRQDPGLGLRLIYFSYDVKMKEKGDIPEGYSVSREKKERFSLILESASTNQTSMYLCASSSPTGGGEKLFFGSGTQLSVL.

Points on this clone: Other DNA variants within this sample encode the same CDR3. In DNA, the CDR3 is TGTGCCAGCAGCTCCCGGACTGAGCAGTACTTC. Protein product: CASSSRTEQYF. The genes are TRBV7-2 and TRBJ2-7, with D possibly being TRBD2 (5 bases). Per germline, CDR1 SGHTA and CDR2 FQGNSA. This CDR3 contains 11 residues. Trimming removed 4 bases from V and 7 bases from J, with 8 bases in between.

The chain uses TRBV6-6 and TRBJ2-7; D may be TRBD2 (6 bases). Germline-derived CDR1 and CDR2 are MNHNY and SVGAGI (reference sequence). V was cut by 2 bases and J by 6 bases, with 8 bases left in between. The length of the CDR3 is 12 residues. DNA for the CDR3: TGTGCCAGCAGTTACCACGGGAGCGAGCAGTACTTC. This gives the protein CASSYHGSEQYF.

V gene TRBV6-4 combines with J gene TRBJ1-5; 11 bases are shared with TRBD1. Germline loops: CDR1 MRHNA, CDR2 SNTAGT. CDR3 length equals 18 residues. V dropped 6 bases and J dropped 1; count of bases not matched to a gene: 11. The CDR3 spells CASSRGQGARRSNQPQHF. The CDR3 region has the DNA TGTGCCAGCAGCCGAGGACAGGGGGCGCGGAGGAGCAATCAGCCCCAGCATTTT.

The chain employs TRBV28 and TRBJ1-6, with 12 bases identical to TRBD1. V shed 5 bases and J 5 bases; nucleotides not matched to a gene: 7. The CDR3 contains 17 residues. The germline V gene encodes CDR1 MDHEN and CDR2 SYDVKM. CDR3 nucleotides: TGTGCCAGCAGTAGGGACAGGGGGCGCAGGGATAATTCACCCCTCCACTTT. Protein sequence: CASSRDRGRRDNSPLHF. The variable domain in full, with the rest retrieved from reference TRBV28 and TRBJ1-6, is DVKVTQSSRYLVKRTGEKVFLECVQDMDHENMFWYRQDPGLGLRLIYFSYDVKMKEKGDIPEGYSVSREKKERFSLILESASTNQTSMYLCASSRDRGRRDNSPLHFGNGTRLTVT.

The rearrangement links TRBV6-5 to TRBJ1-2; 7 bases fit TRBD1. The CDR3 contains 13 residues. J gave up 13 bases and V 0 bases, and 8 bases lay outside the gene matches. The germline V gene has CDR1 MNHEY and CDR2 SVGAGI. In DNA, the CDR3 is TGTGCCAGCAGTTACTCGCCCCGACAGGGAATCACCTTC. This gives the protein CASSYSPRQGITF.

This chain connects TRBV7-9 to TRBJ1-2, with 7 positions matching TRBD1. The CDR3 runs 15 residues. V trimming: 4 bases; J trimming: 3 bases; junction bases outside the gene matches: 8. Per the germline V gene, CDR1 is SEHNR and CDR2 is FQNEAQ (reference sequence). Written as DNA, the CDR3 is TGTGCCAGCAGCTGGTCTACAGGGGACCACTATGGCTACACCTTC. Its translation is CASSWSTGDHYGYTF. Looking up the rest from reference TRBV7-9 and TRBJ1-2 gives the full variable domain: DTGVSQNPRHKITKRGQNVTFRCDPISEHNRLYWYRQTLGQGPEFLTYFQNEAQLEKSRLLSDRFSAERPKGSFSTLEIQRTEQGDSAMYLCASSWSTGDHYGYTFGSGTRLTVV.

This clone has a single count. V is TRBV5-1 and J is TRBJ1-4; D gene ambiguous. CDR3 length: 13 amino acids. The germline gives CDR1 SGHRS, CDR2 YFSETQ. Trimming pared 0 bases from V and 8 bases from J, leaving 8 bases between. CDR3 sequence reads: CASSLATREKLFF. DNA for the CDR3: TGCGCCAGCAGCTTGGCCACGAGAGAAAAACTGTTTTTT.

The chain couples TRBV10-3 to TRBJ1-2; D remains unclear. The V end lost 5 bases, the J end lost 6 bases, and 10 bases lay between the germline ends. The CDR3 is made up of 12 amino acids. The germline V gene has CDR1 ENHRY and CDR2 SYGVKD. CDR3 sequence: CAISPTVDGYTF. The CDR3 DNA reads as TGTGCCATCAGTCCCACAGTAGATGGCTACACCTTC.

To note about this clone: This sample includes further DNA sequences coding for the same CDR3. The rearrangement joins TRBV9 to TRBJ2-7; D is tentatively TRBD1 or TRBD2 (5 bases each). V lost 0 bases to trimming and J lost 1 base, with 11 bases between them. Germline V lookup: CDR1 SGDLS, CDR2 YYNGEE. This CDR3 region has 15 residues. This chain's CDR3 is CASSVGGTESYEQYF. CDR3 coding DNA: TGTGCCAGCAGCGTAGGTGGGACGGAATCCTACGAGCAGTACTTC.